Listed here are 15 T cell receptor beta chains from one sample, sequenced in a study of T cells in Graves' hyperthyroidism and ophthalmopathy. Amplification yielded TCR beta CDR3 regions, with RNA transcripts as the source. TCR CDR3 regions were first amplified by RT-PCR with HTBI primers. TCRdb called the multiplex PCR reads again in MiXCR, with one record for every CDR3 protein. The sample includes 350,000 or so distinct CDR3 sequences, 21% of them seen just once. Material for sequencing was blood. The receptor source for this set is a woman in her forties or fifties with Graves' hyperthyroidism.

This chain uses TRBV2 with TRBJ1-1, with 10 bases fitting TRBD1. This CDR3 spans 14 amino acids. Germline values: CDR1 SNHLY, CDR2 FYNNEI. V trimming: 5 bases; J trimming: 5 bases; junction bases outside the gene matches: 5. In DNA, the CDR3 is TGTGCCAGCAGTCGGACAGGGGGGATGACTGAAGCTTTCTTT. Translated, it gives CASSRTGGMTEAFF.

The V gene is TRBV20-1, the J gene TRBJ2-5; the D gene is possibly TRBD2 (6 bases). The CDR3 is 11 residues long. Germline lookup yields CDR1 DFQATT and CDR2 SNEGSKA (reference sequence). Deletions cut 3 bases from V and 10 bases from J, with 12 bases between. The CDR3 nucleotides read TGCAGTGCTAGGGACTACCCAAGCCAGTACTTC. Protein sequence: CSARDYPSQYF.

There are many counts of this clonotype. In DNA form, the CDR3 reads TGTGCCAGCAGACGGGGGGAGCTAATGAACACTGAAGCTTTCTTT. This sequence encodes CASRRGELMNTEAFF. The chain couples TRBV9 to TRBJ1-1; D possibly corresponds to TRBD1 (5 bases). The CDR3 runs 15 residues. The V end lost 5 bases, the J end lost 0 bases, and 14 bases lay between the germline ends. Germline CDR1 SGDLS, CDR2 YYNGEE.

The V call is TRBV7-9, the J call TRBJ1-1; 7 bases align to TRBD1. CDR3 length equals 13 residues. V lost 8 bases and J lost 5; bases outside the gene matches: 8. Germline assignment: CDR1 SEHNR and CDR2 FQNEAQ (reference sequence). CDR3 residues: CASLVQGRTEAFF. Written as DNA, the CDR3 is TGTGCCAGCCTTGTACAGGGGCGGACTGAAGCTTTCTTT.

This clonotype was detected many times. The chain uses TRBV28 and TRBJ2-2, with TRBD2 as a possible D gene (6 bases). V shed 6 bases and J shed 5 bases, with 16 bases lying between them. The CDR3 totals 15 residues. Germline V lookup: CDR1 MDHEN, CDR2 SYDVKM. CDR3 region: CASSPPAGWTGELFF. In DNA form, the CDR3 reads TGTGCCAGCAGCCCCCCGGCGGGGTGGACCGGGGAGCTGTTTTTT.

The rearrangement uses TRBV4-1 and TRBJ1-6; D is ambiguous. The V gene lost 5 bases and the J gene lost 3 bases, with 17 bases spanning the gap. Germline V gene data show CDR1 as MGHRA and CDR2 as YSYEKL. This CDR3 contains 17 residues. CDR3 sequence (DNA): TGCGCCAGCAGCTTTCGCCCGGCAGGCCTCTATAATTCACCCCTCCACTTT. It codes for CASSFRPAGLYNSPLHF.

There are many counts of this clonotype. Given a much more abundant clone one base away, this may be a read error. V and J are TRBV2 and TRBJ2-2; D ambiguous. The germline CDR1 and CDR2 sequences are SNHLY and FYNNEI. V lost 4 bases and J lost 5, with 8 bases in between. The CDR3 spans 13 residues. The CDR3 loop is CASSGMVTGELFF. CDR3 nucleotide sequence: TGTGCCAGCAGTGGAATGGTGACCGGGGAGCTGTTTTTT.

As to this clonotype: At one of its ends the junction is not consistent with the germline gene, which may arise from a read error. The rearrangement uses TRBV2 and TRBJ2-1; D is possibly TRBD2 (6 bases). Germline loops: CDR1 SNHLY, CDR2 FYNNEI. CDR3 size: 15 residues. The CDR3 spells CASLGVGGDYNEQSF. CDR3 DNA sequence: TGTGCCAGCTTGGGAGTGGGAGGAGACTACAATGAGCAGTCCTTC.

V usage is TRBV19 and J usage is TRBJ1-1; D is perhaps TRBD1 (5 bases). CDR1 is LNHDA, CDR2 SQIVND, per germline (reference sequence). This CDR3 has 16 residues. Trimming took off 6 bases at V and 5 bases at J, with 22 bases between the two ends. CDR3 region: CASSTGTAGVGTEAFF. For the CDR3, the DNA is TGTGCCAGTAGCACCGGGACCGCCGGGGTAGGGACTGAAGCTTTCTTT.

This clonotype has a count of ten or more. The chain employs TRBV24-1 and TRBJ2-3; D not resolved. Trimming removed 3 bases at V and 3 bases at J, with 9 bases between. CDR3 length: 14 amino acids. CDR1 and CDR2 (germline): KGHDR, SFDVKD. CDR3 DNA sequence: TGTGCCACCAGTGATCAACTTGGTACAGATACGCAGTATTTT. This sequence encodes CATSDQLGTDTQYF.

This clonotype was counted ten times or more. The genes are TRBV30 and TRBJ2-5; maybe TRBD2 (6 bases). Trimming removed 3 bases at V and 1 base at J, with 12 bases between. From germline, CDR1 is GTSNPN and CDR2 SVGIG (reference sequence). This CDR3 contains 14 residues. CDR3 loop: CAWRGGDGQETQYF. CDR3 nucleotide sequence: TGTGCCTGGAGGGGCGGGGACGGCCAAGAGACCCAGTACTTC.

The chain joins TRBV3-1 to TRBJ2-7; D not resolved. V was trimmed by 5 bases and J by 0 bases, leaving 5 bases between them. CDR3 length: 12 amino acids. Germline assignment: CDR1 LGHDT and CDR2 YNNKEL (reference sequence). CDR3 nucleotides: TGTGCCAGCAGCAAGTCCTCCTACGAGCAGTACTTC. This gives the protein CASSKSSYEQYF.

V is TRBV5-1 and J is TRBJ1-2; TRBD1 aligns across 10 bases. The CDR3 consists of 15 residues. Germline values: CDR1 SGHRS, CDR2 YFSETQ. V was clipped by 2 bases and J by 4 bases; unmatched bases: 5. CDR3 residues: CASSLTGTGAYGYTF. The CDR3 nucleotides read TGCGCCAGCAGCTTAACCGGGACAGGGGCCTATGGCTACACCTTC.

This chain connects TRBV6-1 to TRBJ1-2, with 8 bases aligning to TRBD1. Germline CDR1 and CDR2: MNHNS and SASEGT. Trimming removed 6 bases from V and 4 bases from J; junction bases left unmatched: 7. The CDR3 spans 14 residues. In DNA form, the CDR3 reads TGTGCCAGCAGCCTTCCTACAGGGGGCTATGGCTACACCTTC. Encoded protein: CASSLPTGGYGYTF.

This clonotype was counted a few times. This rearrangement joins TRBV5-1 to TRBJ2-7, with 14 bases that match TRBD2. CDR1 is SGHRS and CDR2 is YFSETQ in the germline V gene. The V gene end was trimmed by 4 bases and the J gene end by 7 bases; junction bases not matched to a gene: 7. The CDR3 runs to 15 residues. CDR3 DNA sequence: TGCGCCAGCAGCGCGACTAGCGGGAGGGAGGGTGAGCAGTACTTC. Its translation: CASSATSGREGEQYF.